Shown below are 10 T cell receptor beta chains from a single sample sequenced in a study of T cell responses to AZD1222 COVID-19 vaccine. TCRdb keeps only in-frame clones here, not all; method: immunoSEQ multiplex PCR. The sample holds around 84,000 clones, about 90% seen once. Sequences were derived from peripheral blood, sampled on day 0 of MenACWY control vaccination. The receptors were sampled from an adult in good health.

The V gene is TRBV29-1, the J gene TRBJ2-5; D may be TRBD2 (6 bases). V lost 8 bases to trimming and J lost 4 bases, with 14 bases between them. Germline V gene lookup returns CDR1 SQVTM and CDR2 ANQGSEA. The CDR3 spans 12 residues. This CDR3 is CSFRRDRETQYF. DNA of the CDR3: TGCAGCTTTAGGAGGGATCGAGAGACCCAGTACTTC.

The chain uses TRBV5-1 and TRBJ2-5; D uncertain. In germline, CDR1 is SGHRS, CDR2 YFSETQ. V was trimmed by 0 bases and J by 1 base, leaving 7 bases between them. The CDR3 has 14 amino acids. The CDR3 loop is CASSLEPPQETQYF. CDR3 sequence (DNA): TGCGCCAGCAGCTTGGAGCCCCCCCAAGAGACCCAGTACTTC.

This clone showed up just once. This chain joins TRBV6-4 and TRBJ1-1; D is uncertain. The CDR3 totals 15 residues. The germline V gene encodes CDR1 MRHNA and CDR2 SNTAGT. V was cut by 4 bases and J by 0 bases, with 12 bases left in between. Here the CDR3 DNA reads TGTGCCAGCAGTGCAGAGGGAGGCATGAACACTGAAGCTTTCTTT. Translated, it gives CASSAEGGMNTEAFF.

V and J are TRBV19 and TRBJ2-4; TRBD2 matches at 11 bases. CDR3 length equals 14 residues. V trimming: 6 bases; J trimming: 5 bases; junction bases outside the gene matches: 3. The germline V gene has CDR1 LNHDA and CDR2 SQIVND (reference sequence). The CDR3 sequence: CASRRLAGQNIQYF. In DNA form, the CDR3 reads TGTGCCAGTAGAAGACTAGCGGGGCAAAACATTCAGTACTTC.

The chain has TRBV7-2 and TRBJ2-3; 9 bases line up with TRBD2. The CDR3 runs to 15 residues. Germline V gene sequence: CDR1 SGHTA, CDR2 FQGNSA. The J segment lost 2 bases and the V segment lost 6 bases, leaving 6 bases of the junction unmatched. Here the CDR3 reads CASRKSGLATDTQYF. The CDR3 DNA reads as TGTGCCAGCAGGAAATCGGGACTAGCCACAGATACGCAGTATTTT.

The J gene is TRBJ1-1, the V gene TRBV7-9, with 9 bases lining up with TRBD1. Germline V CDR1 and CDR2: SEHNR, FQNEAQ (reference sequence). The CDR3 contains 14 residues. Trimming at V came to 5 bases and at J to 3 bases, leaving 4 bases not matched to a gene. Here the CDR3 reads CASSAQGADTEAFF. As DNA, the CDR3 is TGTGCCAGCAGCGCACAGGGGGCGGACACTGAAGCTTTCTTT.

A remark on this clone: Other nucleotide sequences from this sample produce the same CDR3. This chain joins TRBV28 and TRBJ2-5; 7 nucleotides match TRBD1. Germline CDR1 and CDR2: MDHEN and SYDVKM. The CDR3 covers 12 residues. Trimming removed 8 bases from V and 1 base from J; junction bases left unmatched: 1. CDR3 protein: CASRQGQETQYF. In nucleotides, the CDR3 is TGTGCCAGCCGACAGGGCCAAGAGACCCAGTACTTC.

This chain connects TRBV27 to TRBJ2-7; D not certain. This CDR3 contains 14 residues. The germline CDR1 and CDR2 sequences are MNHEY and SMNVEV (reference sequence). Trimming pared 5 bases from V and 2 bases from J, leaving 13 bases between. As DNA, the CDR3 is TGTGCCAGCAGTCCGTCCGTTGGCCCCTACGAGCAGTACTTC. Its translation is CASSPSVGPYEQYF.

The V call is TRBV11-2, the J call TRBJ2-5; D perhaps matches TRBD2 (6 bases). The CDR3 sequence is 14 residues long. The V end was cut by 9 bases, the J end by 2 bases, with 16 bases between. The germline CDR1 and CDR2 sequences are SGHAT and FQNNGV. This CDR3 is CASSPPAGQETQYF. For the CDR3, the DNA is TGTGCCAGTTCCCCTCCGGCGGGGCAAGAGACCCAGTACTTC.

The V call is TRBV24-1, the J call TRBJ1-2; 11 positions agree with TRBD1. The J segment lost 7 bases and the V segment lost 4 bases, leaving 4 bases of the junction unmatched. Germline assignment: CDR1 KGHDR and CDR2 SFDVKD. The CDR3 has 14 residues. The CDR3 spells CATSDPGQGGGYTF. In DNA form, the CDR3 reads TGTGCCACCAGTGACCCGGGACAGGGGGGTGGCTACACCTTC.